This TCR beta chain was sequenced during a study of CD8 T cells in ankylosing spondylitis (dated by TCRdb to 2015 to 2018). Study-wide context: The study set out to find disease-linked TCR variants by profiling T cell receptor beta repertoires in ankylosing spondylitis patients and healthy donors. The whole study cohort included about a hundred healthy donors and 25 ankylosing spondylitis patients. Peripheral blood was sampled, and synovial fluid was also collected from ankylosing spondylitis patients. Results the study describes overall, beyond this receptor: Blood from ankylosing spondylitis patients appeared to be characterized by a TCR beta motif made up of several highly homologous amino acid variants. According to the report, matched synovial fluid samples from ankylosing spondylitis patients were significantly enriched for the disease-linked clones. Some of the motif variants had been reported before in the synovial fluid and blood of reactive arthritis patients, a finding that suggests common disease-initiation mechanisms. The disease-linked clones had a CD8+ phenotype and were found at relatively low frequencies in peripheral blood.

This clonotype was found many times. No cognate antigen has been identified for it. Nothing much larger sits one base from this clone, and base qualities are not available. Reads for this sample came from an Illumina HiSeq 2500. Quantitative 5'-RACE with molecular barcodes was the method used to prepare the TCR beta libraries. From the authors' description of their analysis: A new computational method, built on a probabilistic model of VDJ rearrangement, was used to identify disease-linked TCR variants. TCRdb trimmed the raw reads at Q25, called clones with MiXCR and kept productive beta chains. Each entry merges the rows of one CDR3 protein and shows their most common DNA and genes. Here the V and J calls rest on TCRdb's processing, not on the authors' analysis. The sample table contains under 250,000 distinct CDR3 sequences; only one count was recorded for over 9.5% of them. The top ten hold less than 3% of the sample.

Counted from cysteine to phenylalanine, this CDR3 has 13 amino acids. CDR3 DNA is the only sequence kept; it has 39 bases, read in frame from the first base. For CDR1 and CDR2, the germline V gene lists SGHRS and YFSETQ. Trimming costs V 0 bases and J 9 bases, and their ends lie 10 bases apart. This chain joins TRBV5-1 to TRBJ2-1; the D gene cannot be resolved reliably. This clonotype was sampled from a male donor with ankylosing spondylitis or in good health (not recorded which). Sequences were obtained from blood, either unsorted or a sorted T cell fraction (not recorded which). The CDR3 region reads CASSLAANLEQFF. The DNA sequence is TGCGCCAGCAGCTTGGCCGCCAACCTTGAGCAGTTCTTC.